The clone carrying this T cell receptor beta chain was observed a single time. J gave up 4 bases and V 3 bases, and 10 bases lay outside the gene matches. Looked up from germline, CDR1 is ENHRY and CDR2 is SYGVKD. The CDR3 loop spans 16 amino acids. The sample comes from a study of radiation and T cells in renal cell carcinoma. The data were produced by immunoSEQ multiplex PCR, yet TCRdb's version contains in-frame clones alone and is incomplete. The table lists tens of thousands of clones, approximately 86% of them singletons. The time point: blood 2 weeks post-SBRT. The treatment here: 15 Gy SBRT to primary tumor, nephrectomy 4 weeks later.

Sequencing used blood, obtained from a patient whose treatment included radiotherapy and nephrectomy. The chain joins TRBV10-3 to TRBJ1-2; 8 nucleotides match TRBD1. This clonotype originated in a woman aged 50 to 60 with renal cell carcinoma. This chain's CDR3 is CAISDGQGSIPYGYTF. DNA for the CDR3: TGTGCCATCAGTGACGGACAGGGATCCATACCCTATGGCTACACCTTC.